This paragraph covers one TCR beta chain sequence. No antigen is known for it. Per-nucleotide qualities are absent, and no much larger clonotype sits a single base away. This sample is drawn from a study of blood T cell repertoires in COVID-19 (dated by TCRdb to 2019 to 2021). For the study in its entirety: Samples from collaborators originated in the United States, Italy and Spain and spanned both the acute and convalescent phases of COVID-19. The dataset comprised deeply sampled blood TCRbeta repertoires from subjects exposed to, actively infected with, or recovered from COVID-19. A freely available public database, intended as a resource for researchers studying the immune response to SARS-CoV-2, is where the repertoires were released. The material from the prospective study consisted of cDNA or gDNA derived from T cells, B-cell-depleted T cells, or PBMCs. Where HLA class I and class II types were available, the types were taken from metadata supplied by the sample provider, not from assay-based typing. The samples were drawn from the first 160 participants of the ongoing ImmuneRACE study and from over a thousand subjects provided by 6 global collaborators. Nearly every sample came with metadata listing a de-identified subject ID, COVID-19 status, age in years and sex.

General findings and caveats noted by the study authors: How much clinical and demographic metadata was included differed by source and by participant, and the metadata was provided uncurated.

From the cysteine through the phenylalanine, the CDR3 covers 14 amino acids. The CDR3 DNA has 42 bases and is translated from base 1. The germline V gene gives CDR1 as SNHLY and CDR2 as FYNNEI. V lost 1 base and J lost 0 bases; the stretch between them is 5 bases long. The immunoSEQ Assay, a bias-controlled multiplex PCR, was used to amplify TCRbeta CDR3 regions from genomic DNA. For the original study's pipeline: The number of nucleated cells in each sample was estimated from the amplification of reference gene primers within the assay. To quantify the absolute abundance of each unique TCRbeta CDR3 rearrangement, sequence reads were collapsed and filtered. For each sample, productive Simpson clonality was calculated as the square root of Simpson's diversity index across productive rearrangements. This immuneACCESS table, as held by TCRdb, lists in-frame sequences with V and J called but not all clones. Of the missing ones, under half trace to an unresolved V gene in checked studies; the others have no known cause. That table supplies the V and J calls and clone size; D and trimming were determined from the DNA. The sample has about 350,000 clones on record, roughly 87% of them singletons. The ten largest clones add up to about 0.93% of the sample.

Participants in the prospective study were enrolled through a virtual design, were aged about 18 to 90 years, and lived in about two dozen United States geographic areas. In the prospective study, cohorts were assigned on the basis of participant-reported clinical history obtained from a screening survey and a study questionnaire. Recovered participants in ImmuneRACE Cohort 3 were defined by two consecutive negative NP/OP PCR tests, clearance by a healthcare professional, or resolution of symptoms. Each participant in the prospective study had whole blood, serum and a nasopharyngeal or oropharyngeal swab collected by mobile phlebotomists. Prospective study participants could optionally give additional blood draws and questionnaires over an approximately two-month period. Before DNA extraction, blood samples from the prospective study were shipped at room temperature or frozen.

This clonotype was sampled from a woman younger than 45 who had recovered from COVID-19. Sequencing input: PBMCs or T cells enriched from blood (not recorded which). Rearrangement joined TRBV2 to TRBJ2-3, with no confidently assigned D gene. The DNA sequence is as follows: TGTGCCAGCAGTGAAGGCTATAGCACAGATACGCAGTATTTT. The translation is CASSEGYSTDTQYF.